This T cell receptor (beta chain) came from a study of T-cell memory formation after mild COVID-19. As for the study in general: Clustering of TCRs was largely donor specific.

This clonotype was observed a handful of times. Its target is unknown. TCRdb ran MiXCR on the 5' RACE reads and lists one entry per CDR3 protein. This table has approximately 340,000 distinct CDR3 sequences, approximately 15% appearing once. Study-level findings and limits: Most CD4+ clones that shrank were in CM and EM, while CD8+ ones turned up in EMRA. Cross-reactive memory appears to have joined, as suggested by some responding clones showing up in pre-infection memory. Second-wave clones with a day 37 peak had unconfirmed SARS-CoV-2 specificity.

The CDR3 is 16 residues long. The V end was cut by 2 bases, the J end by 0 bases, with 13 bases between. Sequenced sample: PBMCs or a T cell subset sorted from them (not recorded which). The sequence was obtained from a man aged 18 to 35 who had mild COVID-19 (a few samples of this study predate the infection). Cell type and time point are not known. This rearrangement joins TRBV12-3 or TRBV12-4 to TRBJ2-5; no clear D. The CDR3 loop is CASSLRHGWYQETQYF. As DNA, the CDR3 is TGTGCCAGCAGTTTACGGCACGGATGGTACCAAGAGACCCAGTACTTC.